The clone carrying this T cell receptor (beta chain) has more than one count but fewer than ten. The antigen is not known. This entry belongs to a study of OX40 agonist ivuxolimab in advanced cancers. V was trimmed by 2 bases and J by 6 bases, leaving 10 bases between them. The CDR3 totals 13 residues. From germline, CDR1 is MNHEY and CDR2 SMNVEV (reference sequence). TCRdb keeps only in-frame clones here, not all; method: immunoSEQ multiplex PCR. The repertoire holds some 58,000 clones, with about 85% as singletons. The study's findings and limits: Doses of 0.1 to 3.0 mg/kg were accompanied by clonal expansion of CD4+ and CD8+ blood T cells by week 6. Antigen targets of the expanded peripheral T cells went undetermined. Averaging showed that CD8+ T cells had more expanded clones than CD4+ did.

V usage is TRBV27 and J usage is TRBJ1-2; perhaps TRBD1 as D (6 bases). The sequence was collected from an adult with an advanced solid tumor such as melanoma, head and neck, liver or kidney cancer. Sequencing used CD4+ or CD8+ T cells sorted from blood, obtained in a trial of the OX40 agonist ivuxolimab. The CDR3 here is CASSLRRGDGYTF. The CDR3 DNA follows: TGTGCCAGCAGTTTACGCAGGGGAGATGGCTACACCTTC.